This T cell receptor beta chain is from a study of breast tumors, draining lymph nodes, adjacent tissues. General study results and limits: Luminal-like breast cancer showed significantly higher tumor–nontumor repertoire similarity than basal-like. Most tumor T cells seemingly derive from lymph node, then expand in tumor. Data only fit, rather than demonstrated, lymph node origin of most tumor T cells. Tumors had less TCR diversity than lymph nodes, more than nontumor tissue.

TCRdb fed the multiplex PCR reads into MiXCR, producing one record per CDR3 protein. The sample lists roughly 120,000 distinct CDR3 sequences, about 20% seen once, with roughly 3.6% in the top ten. This clonotype was seen at least ten times. What it binds is unknown. Breast cancer patients provided tissue from their axillary draining lymph nodes. The source is a female donor with breast cancer. Some clones in this sample may be carry-over from other donors' samples. Material for sequencing was axillary lymph node tissue.

CDR3 DNA sequence: TGTGCCAGTAGTATCCGGGACAGGGGTTCACCCCTCCACTTT. It translates to CASSIRDRGSPLHF. The chain links TRBV19 to TRBJ1-6; 10 nucleotides match TRBD1. The CDR3 is 14 amino acids. The germline V gene encodes CDR1 LNHDA and CDR2 SQIVND (reference sequence). V trimming: 3 bases; J trimming: 9 bases; junction bases outside the gene matches: 2.